One and the same sample provided the 21 T cell receptor beta chains below, sequenced in a study of tumor and adjacent non-tumor tissue in lung cancer. RNA was extracted from bulk tissue without any cell sorting. This non-tumor lung sample came from over 3 cm beyond the tumor edge. The library came from three nested PCR rounds adapted from ARM-PCR protocols. A single record per CDR3 protein comes from TCRdb applying MiXCR to the multiplex PCR reads. The data hold tens of thousands of distinct CDR3 sequences, with more than 60% observed a single time. Sequenced material: distant non-tumor lung tissue. These receptors all stem from a woman in her thirties or forties with non-small cell lung cancer.

This clonotype has a count of ten or more. V and J are TRBV4-1 and TRBJ2-3; no clear D gene. Germline CDR1 MGHRA, CDR2 YSYEKL. The V end was cut by 5 bases, the J end by 1 base, with 7 bases between. The length of the CDR3 is 13 residues. CDR3 protein: CASSMDGTDTQYF. The CDR3 DNA sequence: TGCGCCAGCAGCATGGACGGCACAGATACGCAGTATTTT.

This clonotype was recorded many times. This chain uses TRBV28 with TRBJ2-6; 7 bases fit TRBD1. There are 16 residues in the CDR3. Trimming removed 6 bases from V and 2 bases from J; junction bases left unmatched: 7. Germline values: CDR1 MDHEN, CDR2 SYDVKM. The CDR3: CASRDIQGTGANVLTF. Written as DNA, the CDR3 is TGTGCCAGCAGAGATATACAGGGGACTGGGGCCAACGTCCTGACTTTC. Complete variable domain (other parts from reference TRBV28 and TRBJ2-6): DVKVTQSSRYLVKRTGEKVFLECVQDMDHENMFWYRQDPGLGLRLIYFSYDVKMKEKGDIPEGYSVSREKKERFSLILESASTNQTSMYLCASRDIQGTGANVLTFGAGSRLTVL.

Comment on this clonotype: This clone may be a read error of a much larger clone one base away. DNA of the CDR3: TGTGCCACCGGGACCCCAGCGGGAGTGGGGAACACCGGGGAGCTGTTTTTT. It yields the protein CATGTPAGVGNTGELFF. This sequence joins TRBV24-1 and TRBJ2-2, with 8 bases lining up with TRBD2. Per germline, CDR1 KGHDR and CDR2 SFDVKD. The V segment lost 9 bases and the J segment 1 base; nucleotides outside the gene matches: 12. The CDR3 covers 17 residues.

This clonotype was seen a handful of times. A read error may explain this, as a much larger clone is one base away. This chain connects TRBV1 to TRBJ2-2; no check of the table's D call, TRBD2, against the DNA was made. TRBV1 is described as a pseudogene. The CDR3 runs to 16 residues. CDR3 loop: CTSGQGRLAGTGELFF. CDR3 DNA: TGCACCAGCGGCCAAGGACGTCTAGCGGGAACCGGGGAGCTGTTTTTT.

This clonotype appeared a few times. The junction departs from germline at one end; a sequencing error may be responsible. The genes are TRBV29-1 and TRBJ2-1; D ambiguous. The germline gives CDR1 SQVTM, CDR2 ANQGSEA. The CDR3 extends over 16 amino acids. The CDR3 DNA sequence: TGCAGCATTGAAGATCACGAGAGGAGCTCCTACAATGAGCAGTTCTTC. Its protein product is CSIEDHERSSYNEQFF.

Note on this clonotype: A much larger clonotype is one base distant, so this may be a read error. This chain uses TRBV12-3 or TRBV12-4 with TRBJ2-2; D may correspond to TRBD1 or TRBD2 (5 bases each). The CDR3 extends over 15 amino acids. The CDR3 DNA sequence: TGTGCCAGCAGGACCCAGGGATCGAACACCGGGGAGCTGTTATTT. Amino acid sequence: CASRTQGSNTGELLF.

The chain couples TRBV28 to TRBJ1-2; D call uncertain. CDR1 is MDHEN, CDR2 SYDVKM, per germline. The CDR3 is made up of 11 amino acids. Trimming cost V 8 bases and J 0 bases, with 4 bases left between them. This chain's CDR3 is CASGANYGYTF. CDR3 DNA: TGTGCCAGCGGGGCTAACTATGGCTACACCTTC.

This clonotype appeared once. A read error may be the cause here, since a much bigger clone is one base away. The CDR3 does not close with the conserved phenylalanine or tryptophan, likely indicating a read error. The chain joins TRBV6-1 to TRBJ1-5; D remains unclear. From germline, CDR1 is MNHNS and CDR2 SASEGT. The CDR3 consists of 14 residues. CDR3 protein: CARSALQPNQPQHY. In DNA, the CDR3 is TGTGCCAGGAGTGCCTTGCAGCCTAATCAGCCCCAGCATTAT.

This clonotype was seen a few times. The junction differs from germline at one of its ends, possibly a read error. The genes are TRBV5-1 and TRBJ2-1, with 9 bases identical to TRBD1. CDR1 is SGHRS, CDR2 YFSETQ, per germline. The CDR3 runs to 17 residues. This CDR3 is CASSLGQGVPSFNEQFF. In DNA form, the CDR3 reads TGCGCCAGCAGCTTGGGACAGGGGGTCCCATCCTTCAATGAGCAGTTCTTC.

With regard to this clonotype: One junction end disagrees with the germline gene, perhaps due to a read error. The V call is TRBV5-6, the J call TRBJ2-2, with D possibly matching TRBD2 (5 bases). This CDR3 region has 14 residues. CDR1 and CDR2 from the germline V gene are SGHDT and YYEEEE. The CDR3 sequence: CASSLAGPTGELLF. CDR3 DNA: TGTGCCAGCAGTCTGGCCGGACCCACCGGGGAGCTGCTTTTT.

With respect to this clonotype: Lacking the conserved final phenylalanine or tryptophan, this CDR3 likely reflects a read error. The chain couples TRBV6-2 or TRBV6-3 to TRBJ2-7; tentatively, D is TRBD1 (6 bases). The CDR3 is made up of 15 amino acids. Trimming removed 2 bases at V and 2 bases at J, with 13 bases between. The germline V gene has CDR1 MNHEY and CDR2 SVGEGT. The DNA of the CDR3 is TGTGCCAGCAGTTACAGTGACAGGTCAACCTACGAGCAGTACATC. The encoded protein is CASSYSDRSTYEQYI.

Regarding this clonotype: Relative to the germline gene, one junction end is altered; a read error may explain this. V gene TRBV12-3 or TRBV12-4 combines with J gene TRBJ2-2; D is possibly TRBD2 (5 bases). The CDR3 contains 12 residues. In DNA form, the CDR3 reads TGTACCAGCAAGAGAAACACCGGGGAGCCGTTTTTT. Amino acid sequence: CTSKRNTGEPFF.

The chain links TRBV20-1 to TRBJ2-3; D gene unclear. Germline CDR1 reads DFQATT; CDR2 reads SNEGSKA (reference sequence). This CDR3 has 11 amino acids. In DNA form, the CDR3 reads TGCAGCGTGGTTATGACAGATACGCAGTATTTT. Its protein product is CSVVMTDTQYF.

This clonotype was recorded many times. This chain uses TRBV6-1 with TRBJ1-1; D is unclear. CDR3 length: 13 amino acids. Germline V gene data show CDR1 as MNHNS and CDR2 as SASEGT. V was cut by 7 bases and J by 1 base, with 10 bases left in between. The CDR3 sequence is CASMRHENTEAFF. The CDR3 DNA sequence: TGTGCCAGCATGAGGCACGAGAACACTGAAGCTTTCTTT.

As to this clonotype: The junction departs from germline at one end; a sequencing error may be responsible. The chain uses TRBV11-2 and TRBJ2-2; D remains unclear. The CDR3 covers 13 residues. Germline V CDR1 and CDR2: SGHAT, FQNNGV. CDR3: CASSIEGTGELFF. Here the CDR3 DNA reads TGTGCCAGCAGCATAGAAGGCACCGGGGAGCTGTTTTTT.

Note on this clonotype: A much bigger clone sits one base away, suggesting this may be a read error. This chain uses TRBV28 with TRBJ2-2; the D is unclear. This CDR3 is built from 12 residues. Trimming cost V 3 bases and J 7 bases, with 6 bases left between them. Germline-derived CDR1 and CDR2 are MDHEN and SYDVKM. The chain's CDR3 is CASSLVIGELFF. The CDR3 DNA reads as TGTGCCAGCAGTTTGGTCATCGGGGAGCTGTTTTTT.

This clonotype was recorded a few times. The germline gene is not matched at one end of the junction; a read error may be the cause. The chain employs TRBV29-1 and TRBJ2-3; weak D call: TRBD2 (6 bases). Germline V gene lookup returns CDR1 SQVTM and CDR2 ANQGSEA. The length of the CDR3 is 15 residues. CDR3 coding DNA: TGCAGCCCACCTCTCCGGGAGAGGGGCACAGATGCGCAGTATTTT. Amino acid sequence: CSPPLRERGTDAQYF.

A few counts support this clonotype. Relative to the germline gene, one junction end is altered; a read error may explain this. This chain uses TRBV11-1 with TRBJ1-1; D gene ambiguous. The length of the CDR3 is 13 residues. CDR1 is SGHAT and CDR2 is FQDESV in the germline V gene (reference sequence). CDR3 bases: TGTGCCAGCAGCTTTAGTTTCGGCACTGAAGCCTTCTTT. This codes for CASSFSFGTEAFF.

This clonotype was counted a few times. A read error may be the cause here, since a much bigger clone is one base away. The chain uses TRBV28 and TRBJ2-7; the match to TRBD2 covers 7 bases. The germline V gene encodes CDR1 MDHEN and CDR2 SYDVKM. This CDR3 comprises 11 residues. This CDR3 reads CASSPGLQQHF. In DNA, the CDR3 is TGTGCCAGCAGCCCGGGACTACAGCAGCACTTC. Full variable domain (missing parts from reference TRBV28 and TRBJ2-7): DVKVTQSSRYLVKRTGEKVFLECVQDMDHENMFWYRQDPGLGLRLIYFSYDVKMKEKGDIPEGYSVSREKKERFSLILESASTNQTSMYLCASSPGLQQHFGPGTRLTVT.

There are many counts of this clonotype. V is TRBV6-6 and J is TRBJ1-2; 11 bases line up with TRBD1. The CDR3 runs to 15 residues. Germline trimming cut 2 bases from V and 5 bases from J; bases unmatched to any gene: 4. Germline V lookup: CDR1 MNHNY, CDR2 SVGAGI (reference sequence). The CDR3: CASSYLGTGGYGYTF. The CDR3 DNA is TGTGCCAGCAGTTACCTTGGGACAGGGGGATATGGCTACACCTTC.

For this clonotype: Being one base from a much bigger clone, this may be a read error. The chain links TRBV28 to TRBJ1-2; D remains unclear. The CDR3 runs 14 residues. Trimming left V 2 bases short and J 4 bases short, with 11 bases between. Germline V gene sequence: CDR1 MDHEN, CDR2 SYDVKM. The DNA of the CDR3 is TGTGCCAGCAGTTTACCCAGCATCGGCTATGGCTACACCTTC. Protein sequence: CASSLPSIGYGYTF.